These 14 T cell receptor beta chains originate from one sample sequenced in a study of T cell changes during pregnancy in multiple sclerosis. Measured with immunoSEQ multiplex PCR; TCRdb has only the in-frame clones, and not every one. This table holds some 76,000 clones, nearly 95% found once. The sequences come from CD4+ T cells from peripheral blood mononuclear cells, collected after pregnancy. These receptors were obtained from a female donor with multiple sclerosis, enrolled in a pregnancy study.

The V call is TRBV7-8, the J call TRBJ2-7, with TRBD1 as a possible D gene (5 bases). The CDR3 contains 16 residues. CDR1 and CDR2 (germline): SGHVS, FQNEAQ. The ends were cut back, 2 bases at V and 2 bases at J, with 16 bases in the middle. CDR3 in DNA: TGTGCCAGCAGCTTAATGGCAGGGCAGGGTCCCTACGAGCAGTACTTC. This encodes CASSLMAGQGPYEQYF.

The chain links TRBV27 to TRBJ2-3; D not resolved. CDR1 is MNHEY and CDR2 is SMNVEV in the germline V gene (reference sequence). This CDR3 spans 15 amino acids. Between the trimmed V and J ends, which lost 3 bases and 4 bases, there was a span of 14 bases. CDR3 nucleotides: TGTGCCAGCAGTTTGGGTAGCCTTACTTCAGATACGCAGTATTTT. Translated, it gives CASSLGSLTSDTQYF.

The chain recombines TRBV28 with TRBJ1-1; D is unclear. Germline V lookup: CDR1 MDHEN, CDR2 SYDVKM. This CDR3 is built from 14 residues. With 1 base removed from V and 2 bases from J, the gap between germline ends came to 8 bases. CDR3 bases: TGTGCCAGCAGTTTATTGCCCGGTAACACTGAAGCTTTCTTT. Protein sequence: CASSLLPGNTEAFF.

The rearrangement links TRBV7-8 to TRBJ1-4; D perhaps matches TRBD1 (5 bases). The CDR3 spans 16 residues. Germline CDR1 reads SGHVS; CDR2 reads FQNEAQ. V was pared by 1 base and J by 7 bases, with 16 bases between. The CDR3 coding sequence is TGTGCCAGCAGCTTAGAAGGGGTGGGATTTGCTGAAAAACTGTTTTTT. Translation gives CASSLEGVGFAEKLFF.

The rearrangement uses TRBV5-1 and TRBJ1-3; 7 bases match TRBD1. The CDR3 contains 16 residues. Germline CDR1 and CDR2: SGHRS and YFSETQ. V gave up 3 bases and J gave up 0 bases; unmatched junction bases: 6. CDR3 sequence (DNA): TGCGCCAGCAGCTGGGGTGACAGGGACTCTGGAAACACCATATATTTT. Residues: CASSWGDRDSGNTIYF.

The rearrangement joins TRBV7-9 to TRBJ2-3; D may be TRBD1 (6 bases). The CDR3 totals 13 residues. Trimming removed 5 bases from V and 2 bases from J, with 8 bases in between. Germline lookup yields CDR1 SEHNR and CDR2 FQNEAQ (reference sequence). The CDR3 DNA reads as TGTGCCAGCAGCCGGGACAACACAGATACGCAGTATTTT. Amino acids: CASSRDNTDTQYF.

This chain links TRBV10-2 with TRBJ1-3; TRBD1 matches at 8 bases. The CDR3 covers 15 residues. J gave up 0 bases and V 7 bases, and 5 bases lay outside the gene matches. Germline V gene data show CDR1 as WSHSY and CDR2 as SAAADI. The CDR3 sequence is CASKTGDSSGNTIYF. CDR3 nucleotides: TGCGCCAGCAAGACAGGGGACAGCTCTGGAAACACCATATATTTT.

V and J are TRBV6-4 and TRBJ2-6; TRBD1 aligns across 9 bases. Germline trimming cut 5 bases from V and 4 bases from J; bases unmatched to any gene: 6. This CDR3 comprises 16 residues. Per germline, CDR1 MRHNA and CDR2 SNTAGT. The CDR3 DNA sequence: TGTGCCAGCAGTACCGGGACAGGGACCGGGGCCAACGTCCTGACTTTC. Its translation: CASSTGTGTGANVLTF.

The V call is TRBV5-4, the J call TRBJ2-1, with TRBD2 matching over 7 bases. CDR1 is SGHNT and CDR2 is YYREEE in the germline V gene (reference sequence). The CDR3 has 17 amino acids. The trim removed 3 bases at V and 6 bases at J, leaving 15 bases unmatched. The CDR3 loop is CASSSGLSGAPGNEQFF. In DNA, the CDR3 is TGTGCCAGCAGCTCCGGACTGAGCGGGGCCCCTGGCAATGAGCAGTTCTTC.

As to this clone: One end of the junction does not line up with germline, which may come from a read error. The chain carries TRBV7-9 and TRBJ2-7; possible D gene TRBD2, 5 bases. Germline CDR1 reads SEHNR; CDR2 reads FQNEAQ (reference sequence). The CDR3 contains 13 residues. This CDR3 is CASSLAGAYEQYF. In nucleotides, the CDR3 is TGTGCCAGCAGCCTAGCCGGGGCCTACGAGCAGTACTTC.

The V call is TRBV5-1, the J call TRBJ1-6; D ambiguous. There are 14 residues in the CDR3. The V and J ends lost 5 bases and 7 bases respectively, with 13 bases between them. Germline CDR1 reads SGHRS; CDR2 reads YFSETQ. The CDR3 reads CASREGGENSPLHF. CDR3 nucleotide sequence: TGCGCCAGCAGAGAAGGCGGGGAAAATTCACCCCTCCACTTT. Supplemented by reference TRBV5-1 and TRBJ1-6, the full variable domain reads KAGVTQTPRYLIKTRGQQVTLSCSPISGHRSVSWYQQTPGQGLQFLFEYFSETQRNKGNFPGRFSGRQFSNSRSEMNVSTLELGDSALYLCASREGGENSPLHFGNGTRLTVT.

The chain is built from TRBV4-1 and TRBJ2-7; the match to TRBD2 covers 8 bases. J was trimmed by 0 bases and V by 1 base; bases with no gene match: 2. The V gene's germline CDR1 is MGHRA and CDR2 YSYEKL. The CDR3 loop spans 15 amino acids. In nucleotides, the CDR3 is TGCGCCAGCAGCCAAGGAAGCGGGAGCTCCTACGAGCAGTACTTC. It yields the protein CASSQGSGSSYEQYF.

This clone came up a few times. This chain connects TRBV5-1 to TRBJ1-1, with 9 bases aligning to TRBD1. Germline lookup yields CDR1 SGHRS and CDR2 YFSETQ. Unmatched junction bases numbered 5, after V lost 7 bases and J lost 4 bases. This CDR3 is built from 13 residues. The CDR3 reads CASGTGSGTEAFF. The CDR3 bases are TGCGCCAGCGGGACAGGGTCTGGCACTGAAGCTTTCTTT. The full variable domain, rest sourced from reference TRBV5-1 and TRBJ1-1, is KAGVTQTPRYLIKTRGQQVTLSCSPISGHRSVSWYQQTPGQGLQFLFEYFSETQRNKGNFPGRFSGRQFSNSRSEMNVSTLELGDSALYLCASGTGSGTEAFFGQGTRLTVV.

The chain couples TRBV5-1 to TRBJ2-7, with 8 bases fitting TRBD1. The germline V gene encodes CDR1 SGHRS and CDR2 YFSETQ. Trimming at V came to 3 bases and at J to 0 bases, leaving 8 bases not matched to a gene. This CDR3 is built from 16 residues. The CDR3 region is CASSSASGGSSYEQYF. DNA of the CDR3: TGCGCCAGCAGCTCGGCCTCAGGGGGCTCCTCCTACGAGCAGTACTTC.